These T cell receptor beta chains were read from a single sample in a study of CD8+ T cells in alopecia areata. Assay used: immunoSEQ multiplex PCR; TCRdb lists only in-frame clones, some missing. The table includes around 140,000 clones, about 88% detected once. The specimen was CD8+ T cells sorted from blood, collected at week 4, from a patient treated with tofacitinib. The source is a human donor with alopecia areata. The conserved cysteine and the conserved F or W are not part of the CDR3 here.

CDR3aa | v_gene
ASSPGRHRGWDTGELF | TRBV13
ASSSSGAADTQY | TRBV5-1
AWSVSSGTEAF | TRBV30
ASSGGHPYEQY | TRBV25-1
ASSLGQGYYAYEQY | TRBV5-1
ASSGPGVF | TRBV9
ASSLTPVNTEAF | TRBV6-4
ASSLGGPTEEQY | TRBV5-1
SVGGGDTDTQY | TRBV29-1
ASSLGLAGFPGELF | TRBV5-6
SVVGLAGATSTDTQY | TRBV29-1
SFNLGYTEAF | TRBV29-1
ASNPAGTGQETQY | TRBV19
ASSLWGSRETQY | TRBV13
ASSFGRGPSTDTQY | TRBV27
ASSLWGFGNEQF | TRBV27
ASKQGFNTDTQY | TRBV2
ASSWRLDRNNEQF | TRBV5-6
ASIGGVDTQY | TRBV27
ASSPLAGGAHEQF | TRBV27
ASYRGQFYEQY | TRBV5-6
SVERGRDTGELF | TRBV29-1
ASSVAGGQGTEAF | TRBV9
ASSHSGFLNEKLF | TRBV4-1
ASSLGTGVYEQY | TRBV5-1
ASSETTGLEFYEQY | TRBV6-1
ASSPRDRVPGELF | TRBV14
ASSPIIYRDEKLF | TRBV6-6
AISESVATLETQY | TRBV10-3
ASNPMGSGPYEQY | TRBV27
SVGTDASYEQY | TRBV29-1
ASSFPEETQY | TRBV28
ASSTGLAGVGNEQF | TRBV19
ASSILQGYSYNEQF | TRBV19
ASSVGTMTAGELF | TRBV5-4